This T cell receptor beta chain was sequenced in a study of blood T cell repertoires in COVID-19. Study-level information: The United States, Italy and Spain provided the acute and convalescent COVID-19 samples. Nucleic acid was either cDNA or gDNA, and it came from T cells, B-cell-depleted T cells, or PBMCs.

This clone appeared a few times. In the study's own analysis: Scientists estimated how many nucleated cells there were by amplifying reference gene primers. Libraries were prepared by immunoSEQ multiplex PCR; TCRdb keeps only in-frame clonotypes and omits some of them. V and J calls plus clone size are reproduced from that table; the DNA served to infer D and trimming. Among roughly 200,000 clones, 85% to 90% were seen once, and the ten largest hold about 0.59%. In germline, CDR1 is SGHVS, CDR2 FQNEAQ. Between the trimmed V and J ends, which lost 5 bases and 9 bases, there was a span of 20 bases. The CDR3 is 15 amino acids.

The sequenced material came from peripheral blood. The J gene is TRBJ2-1, the V gene TRBV7-8; possibly TRBD1 for D (6 bases). The TCR originated in a man in his fifties with acute or convalescent COVID-19. This CDR3 reads CASSPRGSLASEQFF. CDR3 in DNA: TGTGCCAGCAGCCCCAGGGGATCCCTGGCATCTGAGCAGTTCTTC.